Each of the 5 T cell receptor beta chains below was sequenced from the same sample in a study of control samples from healthy donors and cancer patients. The repertoire was sequenced with immunoSEQ multiplex PCR; TCRdb's copy has only in-frame clones and lacks some. The sample has about 250,000 clones; roughly four fifths are singletons. Specimen: PBMCs. These receptor sequences come from a woman in her sixties or seventies with lung cancer.

The V and J genes are TRBV5-1 and TRBJ2-5; 7 bases are a match to TRBD2. From germline, CDR1 is SGHRS and CDR2 YFSETQ. J gave up 4 bases and V 0 bases, and 6 bases lay outside the gene matches. This CDR3 has 15 residues. CDR3 sequence: CASSLAPWEGETQYF. DNA of the CDR3: TGCGCCAGCAGCTTGGCTCCCTGGGAGGGAGAGACCCAGTACTTC.

The V and J genes are TRBV19 and TRBJ2-7, with 8 positions matching TRBD1. The V gene's germline CDR1 is LNHDA and CDR2 SQIVND (reference sequence). The CDR3 runs 16 residues. The V and J ends lost 0 bases and 4 bases, in that order; junction bases with no gene match: 8. The CDR3 coding sequence is TGTGCCAGTAGTATAGATCGGCCAGGGGGCCGATACGAGCAGTACTTC. Protein: CASSIDRPGGRYEQYF.

This clone has just one count. This chain links TRBV5-1 with TRBJ2-1, with no clear D. The CDR3 runs to 16 residues. From germline, CDR1 is SGHRS and CDR2 YFSETQ. V was cut by 0 bases and J by 0 bases, with 10 bases left in between. The CDR3 loop reads CASSLGTANSYNEQFF. CDR3 nucleotide sequence: TGCGCCAGCAGCTTGGGGACGGCAAACTCCTACAATGAGCAGTTCTTC.

The chain employs TRBV5-1 and TRBJ1-2; maybe TRBD1 (5 bases). The CDR3 contains 14 residues. Germline lookup yields CDR1 SGHRS and CDR2 YFSETQ. Deletions cut 4 bases from V and 8 bases from J, with 18 bases between. CDR3 nucleotides: TGCGCCAGCAGCACCGAAACAGGAGCTGACGGCTACACCTTC. This translates into CASSTETGADGYTF.

The rearrangement links TRBV9 to TRBJ2-3; tentative D call: TRBD2 (7 bases). Germline CDR1 reads SGDLS; CDR2 reads YYNGEE. Trimming shortened V by 0 bases and J by 10 bases, and 12 bases separated the two germline ends. The length of the CDR3 is 13 residues. The CDR3 region is CASSVDAGAAQYF. The CDR3 DNA reads TGTGCCAGCAGCGTAGATGCGGGGGCTGCGCAGTATTTT.